Shown below are 10 T cell receptor beta chains from a single sample sequenced in a study of blood T cell repertoires in COVID-19. This table comes from immunoSEQ multiplex PCR, and its TCRdb copy is limited to in-frame clones, with some not included. This table holds 250,000 or so clones, 85% to 90% found once. The sample consisted of peripheral blood. The receptor source for this set is an older woman with COVID-19, enrolled during active disease.

The chain joins TRBV15 to TRBJ1-1; tentatively, D is TRBD1 (6 bases). V was trimmed by 0 bases and J by 10 bases, leaving 15 bases between them. The germline V gene has CDR1 LNHNV and CDR2 YYDKDF (reference sequence). The CDR3 spans 14 residues. CDR3: CATSRDITGSPAFF. In DNA, the CDR3 is TGTGCCACCAGCAGAGATATTACAGGGAGTCCAGCTTTCTTT.

The chain is built from TRBV5-4 and TRBJ1-2; 7 bases align to TRBD1. Germline V gives CDR1 SGHNT, CDR2 YYREEE (reference sequence). CDR3 length: 14 amino acids. V lost 5 bases, J lost 4 bases, and 8 bases stayed unmatched. The CDR3 region has the DNA TGTGCCAGCAGGGTACAGGGGAGAGGCTATGGCTACACCTTC. Translating it yields CASRVQGRGYGYTF. The full variable domain, its missing parts supplied by reference TRBV5-4 and TRBJ1-2, is ETGVTQSPTHLIKTRGQQVTLRCSSQSGHNTVSWYQQALGQGPQFIFQYYREEENGRGNFPPRFSGLQFPNYSSELNVNALELDDSALYLCASRVQGRGYGYTFGSGTRLTVV.

The V call is TRBV29-1, the J call TRBJ1-4; no clear D. The CDR3 contains 11 residues. Trimming cost V 7 bases and J 7 bases, with 10 bases left between them. CDR1 is SQVTM, CDR2 ANQGSEA, per germline. CDR3 in DNA: TGCAGCGCTTGGGAGGGTGAAAAACTGTTTTTT. It encodes CSAWEGEKLFF. The full variable domain, with the rest looked up from reference TRBV29-1 and TRBJ1-4, is SAVISQKPSRDICQRGTSLTIQCQVDSQVTMMFWYRQQPGQSLTLIATANQGSEATYESGFVIDKFPISRPNLTFSTLTVSNMSPEDSSIYLCSAWEGEKLFFGSGTQLSVL.

The chain combines TRBV19 with TRBJ1-6; the D gene is possibly TRBD1 (5 bases). CDR1 and CDR2 from the germline V gene are LNHDA and SQIVND (reference sequence). Between the trimmed V and J ends, which lost 1 base and 5 bases, there was a span of 9 bases. The CDR3 extends over 15 amino acids. The CDR3 loop reads CASSIGETDNSPLHF. The CDR3 DNA reads TGTGCCAGTAGTATAGGAGAGACAGATAATTCACCCCTCCACTTT.

The chain has TRBV18 and TRBJ1-1; D is undetermined. This CDR3 has 15 residues. Germline CDR1 reads KGHSH; CDR2 reads LQKENI. Trimming removed 6 bases from V and 4 bases from J, with 18 bases in between. The CDR3 sequence is CASSPLPLRGTEAFF. In DNA, the CDR3 is TGTGCCAGCTCCCCTCTGCCTCTCAGAGGCACTGAAGCTTTCTTT.

The V and J genes are TRBV29-1 and TRBJ2-7; 10 positions agree with TRBD1. Trimming removed 2 bases from V and 2 bases from J; junction bases left unmatched: 3. The CDR3 runs to 14 residues. CDR1 SQVTM and CDR2 ANQGSEA come from the germline V gene. CDR3: CSVELGQGTYEQYF. The CDR3 nucleotides read TGCAGCGTTGAATTGGGACAGGGGACCTACGAGCAGTACTTC.

The chain combines TRBV18 with TRBJ2-1; TRBD2 aligns across 8 bases. V was clipped by 5 bases and J by 13 bases; unmatched bases: 7. The V gene's germline CDR1 is KGHSH and CDR2 LQKENI. The CDR3 consists of 12 residues. The chain's CDR3 is CASSVAGFDQFF. The CDR3 DNA reads TGTGCCAGCTCAGTAGCGGGGTTTGACCAGTTCTTC. Drawing the rest from reference TRBV18 and TRBJ2-1, the complete variable domain is NAGVMQNPRHLVRRRGQEARLRCSPMKGHSHVYWYRQLPEEGLKFMVYLQKENIIDESGMPKERFSAEFPKEGPSILRIQQVVRGDSAAYFCASSVAGFDQFFGPGTRLTVL.

The CDR3 sequence is CASSFGSAGGYTF. CDR3 coding DNA: TGTGCCAGCAGCTTTGGAAGCGCGGGGGGCTACACCTTC. V usage is TRBV5-6 and J usage is TRBJ1-2; the D is unclear. The germline V gene has CDR1 SGHDT and CDR2 YYEEEE. The CDR3 covers 13 residues. Trimming cost V 2 bases and J 8 bases, with 13 bases left between them.

The gene calls are TRBV5-5 and TRBJ1-1; D unclear. From germline, CDR1 is SGHKS and CDR2 YYEKEE (reference sequence). V was pared by 2 bases and J by 3 bases, with 17 bases between. There are 16 residues in the CDR3. CDR3 bases: TGTGCCAGCAGCTTTCTTCCCGGGAGTGGAGACACTGAAGCTTTCTTT. It specifies CASSFLPGSGDTEAFF.

The rearrangement links TRBV6-4 to TRBJ2-2, with 8 bases fitting TRBD1. Unmatched junction bases numbered 7, after V lost 8 bases and J lost 5 bases. The CDR3 has 14 amino acids. Germline V lookup: CDR1 MRHNA, CDR2 SNTAGT. The CDR3 DNA follows: TGTGCCAGCTCAAGGACAGGGATGACCGGGGAGCTGTTTTTT. Its protein is CASSRTGMTGELFF.